The 20 T cell receptor beta chains given below trace back to one sample, sequenced in a study of blood T cell repertoires in COVID-19. Generated by immunoSEQ multiplex PCR, the TCRdb table keeps only in-frame clones and is missing some. The sample includes about 160,000 clones, about 90% of them seen just once. Material: PBMCs or T cells enriched from blood (not recorded which). Every receptor here comes from a woman aged 50 to 60 who had recovered from COVID-19.

The chain couples TRBV3-1 (or the pseudogene TRBV3-2) to TRBJ1-3; D not resolved. CDR3 length equals 15 residues. V lost 1 base to trimming and J lost 4 bases, with 11 bases between them. In germline, CDR1 is LGHDT, CDR2 YNNKEL (reference sequence). Here the CDR3 reads CASSQVGEIGNTIYF. The CDR3 nucleotides read TGTGCCAGCAGCCAAGTCGGGGAAATCGGAAACACCATATATTTT.

The chain recombines TRBV18 with TRBJ1-3; possible D gene TRBD1, 6 bases. CDR1 is KGHSH and CDR2 is LQKENI in the germline V gene. This CDR3 is built from 15 residues. The V and J ends lost 4 bases and 0 bases respectively, with 10 bases between them. The CDR3 region has the DNA TGTGCCAGCTCACAATTGGACAGCTCTGGAAACACCATATATTTT. It yields the protein CASSQLDSSGNTIYF.

Only one count was recorded for this clone. This chain connects TRBV7-2 to TRBJ1-1; D call uncertain. The V gene's germline CDR1 is SGHTA and CDR2 FQGNSA. Trimming took off 3 bases at V and 7 bases at J, with 12 bases between the two ends. This CDR3 contains 13 residues. The CDR3 DNA reads TGTGCCAGCAGCTTGAACAGCGGATTTGAAGCTTTCTTT. Translation gives CASSLNSGFEAFF.

V is TRBV29-1 and J is TRBJ1-1; tentatively, D is TRBD1 (5 bases). The CDR3 is made up of 13 amino acids. Germline V gene lookup returns CDR1 SQVTM and CDR2 ANQGSEA. V dropped 6 bases and J dropped 3 bases, with 14 bases sitting between them. The chain's CDR3 is CSVQTDSYTEAFF. The DNA of the CDR3 is TGCAGCGTACAGACTGACAGTTACACTGAAGCTTTCTTT.

V usage is TRBV5-1 and J usage is TRBJ2-5, with 7 bases matching TRBD1. V was clipped by 4 bases and J by 4 bases; unmatched bases: 10. CDR3 length equals 15 residues. CDR1 is SGHRS, CDR2 YFSETQ, per germline. The CDR3 here is CASSPRQGTGETQYF. The DNA of the CDR3 is TGCGCCAGCAGCCCAAGACAGGGCACAGGAGAGACCCAGTACTTC.

The J gene is TRBJ2-1, the V gene TRBV21-1; no check of the table's D call, TRBD2, against the DNA was made. TRBV21-1 is designated a pseudogene. CDR3 length: 15 residues. As DNA, the CDR3 is TGTGCCAGCAGCAACCAACAGGTGGGCCGTCGGGGGGGGTTCTTC. This encodes CASSNQQVGRRGGFF.

The chain uses TRBV7-2 and TRBJ1-5; tentative D call: TRBD1 (6 bases). V lost 4 bases to trimming and J lost 0 bases, with 19 bases between them. This CDR3 has 18 residues. Germline CDR1 reads SGHTA; CDR2 reads FQGNSA. Here the CDR3 reads CASSSYRQEGYSNQPQHF. DNA of the CDR3: TGTGCCAGCAGCTCCTATAGACAGGAAGGATATAGCAATCAGCCCCAGCATTTT.

This chain joins TRBV27 and TRBJ1-3; no firm D call. The V gene lost 2 bases and the J gene lost 11 bases, with 13 bases spanning the gap. CDR3 length equals 13 residues. Germline V gene sequence: CDR1 MNHEY, CDR2 SMNVEV (reference sequence). CDR3: CASSLLIGGPIYF. The CDR3 coding sequence is TGTGCCAGCAGTTTACTTATCGGAGGACCCATATATTTT.

This clone was seen a single time. A junction boundary mismatches the germline segment, possibly from a read error. The chain couples TRBV11-2 to TRBJ2-7, with 11 bases matching TRBD2. CDR1 SGHAT and CDR2 FQNNGV come from the germline V gene. This CDR3 is built from 15 residues. CDR3: CASTLSALAGVEQYF. DNA of the CDR3: TGTGCCAGCACCTTAAGCGCACTAGCGGGAGTCGAGCAGTACTTC.

This chain joins TRBV28 and TRBJ2-5, with D perhaps matching TRBD1 (6 bases). Deletions cut 5 bases from V and 2 bases from J, with 15 bases between. Germline V gives CDR1 MDHEN, CDR2 SYDVKM. The CDR3 length is 15 residues. CDR3 amino acids: CASSPLDRPQETQYF. CDR3 DNA sequence: TGTGCCAGCAGTCCTCTCGACAGGCCTCAAGAGACCCAGTACTTC.

CDR3 sequence: CASSYTLRAYEQYF. The CDR3 DNA reads TGTGCCAGCAGTTACACCCTGAGGGCCTACGAGCAGTACTTC. The chain uses TRBV6-2 or TRBV6-3 and TRBJ2-7; tentatively, D is TRBD2 (5 bases). The CDR3 spans 14 residues. Trimming shortened V by 2 bases and J by 2 bases, and 10 bases separated the two germline ends. The germline V gene encodes CDR1 MNHEY and CDR2 SVGEGT.

This clone was observed a handful of times. This chain connects TRBV20-1 to TRBJ2-1; D call uncertain. This CDR3 contains 11 residues. The germline V gene encodes CDR1 DFQATT and CDR2 SNEGSKA (reference sequence). With 6 bases removed from V and 6 bases from J, the gap between germline ends came to 9 bases. For the CDR3, the DNA is TGCAGTGCGCCTCTAGGCAATGAGCAGTTCTTC. It codes for CSAPLGNEQFF.

Here the CDR3 reads CASGPDRIGEQYF. The CDR3 region has the DNA TGTGCCAGCGGCCCCGACAGGATTGGGGAGCAGTACTTC. The gene calls are TRBV28 and TRBJ2-7; D is possibly TRBD1 (6 bases). V was cut by 8 bases and J by 7 bases, with 18 bases left in between. The CDR3 covers 13 residues. Germline V lookup: CDR1 MDHEN, CDR2 SYDVKM.

This sequence joins TRBV7-9 and TRBJ2-2; TRBD1 aligns across 8 bases. CDR1 is SEHNR, CDR2 FQNEAQ, per germline (reference sequence). The junction had 4 bases not matched to a gene; V was cut back by 6 bases and J by 4 bases. This CDR3 region has 14 residues. CDR3 in amino acids: CASRQDRATGELFF. CDR3 sequence (DNA): TGTGCCAGCAGGCAGGACAGGGCCACCGGGGAGCTGTTTTTT. Full variable domain (rest looked up from reference TRBV7-9 and TRBJ2-2): DTGVSQNPRHKITKRGQNVTFRCDPISEHNRLYWYRQTLGQGPEFLTYFQNEAQLEKSRLLSDRFSAERPKGSFSTLEIQRTEQGDSAMYLCASRQDRATGELFFGEGSRLTVL.

The V and J genes are TRBV27 and TRBJ2-3; D is perhaps TRBD1 (5 bases). The V and J ends lost 5 bases and 5 bases respectively, with 5 bases between them. The germline V gene has CDR1 MNHEY and CDR2 SMNVEV (reference sequence). The CDR3 sequence is 11 residues long. CDR3 in DNA: TGTGCCAGCAGTAGGGGAGATACGCAGTATTTT. Encoded protein: CASSRGDTQYF.

This sequence joins TRBV28 and TRBJ2-1; 10 bases fit TRBD1. The ends lost 2 bases at V and 4 bases at J; junction bases unmatched: 5. The germline CDR1 and CDR2 sequences are MDHEN and SYDVKM. The CDR3 contains 16 residues. CDR3 coding DNA: TGTGCCAGCAGTTTACAGGGACAGGGGAAGTACAATGAGCAGTTCTTC. Translation: CASSLQGQGKYNEQFF.

J is TRBJ1-4 and V is TRBV7-8, with D possibly TRBD1 on 5 matching bases. The CDR3 is 14 amino acids. V gave up 2 bases and J gave up 5 bases, with 9 bases separating them. Germline-derived CDR1 and CDR2 are SGHVS and FQNEAQ. The CDR3 bases are TGTGCCAGCAGCTTACAGGGTCTAAATGAAAAACTGTTTTTT. Translating gives CASSLQGLNEKLFF.

The chain employs TRBV27 and TRBJ1-3; 7 positions agree with TRBD1. Per germline, CDR1 MNHEY and CDR2 SMNVEV (reference sequence). The CDR3 contains 14 residues. The junction had 4 bases not matched to a gene; V was cut back by 4 bases and J by 4 bases. CDR3 DNA sequence: TGTGCCAGCAGTTCGACAGGGACGGGAAACACCATATATTTT. Translating gives CASSSTGTGNTIYF.

This sequence joins TRBV3-1 (or the pseudogene TRBV3-2) and TRBJ2-4, with D tentatively TRBD2 (6 bases). The CDR3 runs to 17 residues. CDR1 is LGHDT and CDR2 is YNNKEL in the germline V gene (reference sequence). V lost 0 bases and J lost 0, with 12 bases in between. Here the CDR3 DNA reads TGTGCCAGCAGCCAAGAATTTGGGGGACTAGCCAAAAACATTCAGTACTTC. Translated: CASSQEFGGLAKNIQYF.

The genes are TRBV5-4 and TRBJ2-2; D ambiguous. The CDR3 contains 15 residues. V lost 5 bases, J lost 1 base, and 12 bases lay in between. Germline loops: CDR1 SGHNT, CDR2 YYREEE (reference sequence). The CDR3 here is CASSSDLKNTGELFF. CDR3 nucleotides: TGTGCCAGCAGTTCCGACTTGAAGAACACCGGGGAGCTGTTTTTT.